This passage covers 27 T cell receptor beta chains from one sample sequenced in a study of monozygotic twins with inflammatory bowel disease. TCRdb reprocessed the 5' RACE reads and keeps a single row for each CDR3 protein, giving no DNA. The listing records more than 350,000 distinct CDR3 sequences. Input material: blood. All receptors come from a human donor with ulcerative colitis or Crohn's disease, or a healthy co-twin of an affected twin (not recorded which).

The J gene is TRBJ1-1, the V gene TRBV19; no DNA is available, so the TRBD1 call from TCRdb remains unchecked. The CDR3 is made up of 15 amino acids. CDR1 is LNHDA, CDR2 SQIVND, per germline (reference sequence). The CDR3 region is CASSTSVGGGNEAFF.

This rearrangement joins TRBV28 to TRBJ1-3. The CDR3 sequence is 15 residues long. CDR1 MDHEN and CDR2 SYDVKM come from the germline V gene. This chain's CDR3 is CASSVPGSSGNTIYF.

The CDR3 loop reads CASSEGYEQYF. This rearrangement joins TRBV10-2 to TRBJ2-7. CDR1 is WSHSY, CDR2 SAAADI, per germline. This CDR3 is 11 amino acids long.

The chain joins TRBV6-5 to TRBJ2-5; the TCRdb D gene call, TRBD1, has no DNA to confirm it. CDR1 is MNHEY, CDR2 SVGAGI, per germline. The CDR3 covers 16 residues. CDR3 protein: CASSYPDDTGEETQYF.

The chain carries TRBV12-5 and TRBJ2-7; TCRdb lists TRBD1, though no DNA is available to test this call. This CDR3 region has 15 residues. The germline gives CDR1 LGHNT, CDR2 FRNRAP. The CDR3 spells CASGLFPTGAREQYF.

The J gene is TRBJ2-1, the V gene TRBV15; without DNA, the TCRdb call of TRBD2 cannot be checked. The CDR3 sequence is 17 residues long. The germline gives CDR1 LNHNV, CDR2 YYDKDF (reference sequence). This CDR3 reads CATSTGQAPSSYNEQFF.

This chain connects TRBV20-1 to TRBJ2-7; TCRdb outputs TRBD2, but without DNA this stays unchecked. This CDR3 has 14 residues. The germline V gene encodes CDR1 DFQATT and CDR2 SNEGSKA (reference sequence). CDR3 in amino acids: CSARVRGESYEQYF.

This chain uses TRBV7-2 with TRBJ2-1; TCRdb outputs TRBD2, but without DNA this stays unchecked. Germline V lookup: CDR1 SGHTA, CDR2 FQGNSA. The CDR3 has 15 residues. CDR3 region: CASSLAREGYNEQFF.

The chain combines TRBV4-1 with TRBJ2-3; without DNA, the TCRdb call of TRBD2 cannot be checked. This CDR3 has 17 amino acids. The germline CDR1 and CDR2 sequences are MGHRA and YSYEKL. The CDR3 here is CASSQGTSSGPTDTQYF.

This sequence joins TRBV18 and TRBJ2-5. CDR3 size: 13 residues. In germline, CDR1 is KGHSH, CDR2 LQKENI. CDR3 sequence reads: CASSLPVGETQYF.

The CDR3 here is CASSLSVTSYEETQYF. V gene TRBV7-9 combines with J gene TRBJ2-5; with no DNA, the TCRdb D assignment of TRBD1 cannot be verified. Germline CDR1 is SEHNR and CDR2 is FQNEAQ (reference sequence). This CDR3 has 16 amino acids.

The chain is built from TRBV20-1 and TRBJ1-4. The CDR3 runs 12 residues. In germline, CDR1 is DFQATT, CDR2 SNEGSKA (reference sequence). This chain's CDR3 is CSARDLDEKLFF.

The genes are TRBV20-1 and TRBJ2-3; the TRBD2 assignment by TCRdb is unverifiable without DNA. Germline V gene sequence: CDR1 DFQATT, CDR2 SNEGSKA (reference sequence). This CDR3 has 16 residues. This CDR3 reads CSARDPRGGSTDTQYF.

This chain uses TRBV11-2 with TRBJ2-5; the D call from TCRdb, TRBD2, cannot be confirmed without DNA. In germline, CDR1 is SGHAT, CDR2 FQNNGV. This CDR3 is 16 amino acids long. The CDR3 region is CASSPDAGLASETQYF. Filled out from reference TRBV11-2 and TRBJ2-5, the complete variable domain reads EAGVAQSPRYKIIEKRQSVAFWCNPISGHATLYWYQQILGQGPKLLIQFQNNGVVDDSQLPKDRFSAERLKGVDSTLKIQPAKLEDSAVYLCASSPDAGLASETQYFGPGTRLLVL.

The V and J genes are TRBV10-3 and TRBJ2-1; TCRdb outputs TRBD1, but without DNA this stays unchecked. This CDR3 has 14 residues. Germline-derived CDR1 and CDR2 are ENHRY and SYGVKD. This chain's CDR3 is CAISESTGGYEQFF.

The V and J genes are TRBV5-4 and TRBJ2-2; TCRdb reports TRBD1, a call that lacks DNA to check it against. The CDR3 is made up of 14 amino acids. Germline V gene data show CDR1 as SGHNT and CDR2 as YYREEE (reference sequence). This CDR3 reads CASSFGSGAGELFF.

The V and J genes are TRBV6-1 and TRBJ1-2; TCRdb picks TRBD1, but there is no DNA to check that call. This CDR3 spans 14 amino acids. In germline, CDR1 is MNHNS, CDR2 SASEGT. CDR3: CASTLHRTAYGYTF.

This chain connects TRBV7-2 to TRBJ1-2. Germline lookup yields CDR1 SGHTA and CDR2 FQGNSA. The CDR3 sequence is 12 residues long. This chain's CDR3 is CASSLVVFGYTF.

The V gene is TRBV7-8, the J gene TRBJ2-3; TCRdb picks TRBD1, but there is no DNA to check that call. CDR3 length equals 15 residues. The germline gives CDR1 SGHVS, CDR2 FQNEAQ. The CDR3 sequence: CASSLAPGETDTQYF.

This rearrangement joins TRBV3-1 to TRBJ1-1. Looked up from germline, CDR1 is LGHDT and CDR2 is YNNKEL (reference sequence). This CDR3 spans 13 amino acids. CDR3 residues: CASSQGAVTEAFF. Combining the CDR3 with reference TRBV3-1 and TRBJ1-1 gives the whole variable domain DTAVSQTPKYLVTQMGNDKSIKCEQNLGHDTMYWYKQDSKKFLKIMFSYNNKELIINETVPNRFSPKSPDKAHLNLHINSLELGDSAVYFCASSQGAVTEAFFGQGTRLTVV.

J is TRBJ2-5 and V is TRBV2. Germline CDR1 is SNHLY and CDR2 is FYNNEI. The CDR3 loop spans 14 amino acids. CDR3 sequence: CASSGWGPAETQYF.

The CDR3 reads CSALQGALYNEQFF. The V and J genes are TRBV20-1 and TRBJ2-1; TCRdb's assignment of TRBD1 cannot be checked, as there is no DNA. The CDR3 extends over 14 amino acids. Germline values: CDR1 DFQATT, CDR2 SNEGSKA (reference sequence).

V gene TRBV20-1 combines with J gene TRBJ2-3; the D call from TCRdb, TRBD1, cannot be confirmed without DNA. CDR1 is DFQATT, CDR2 SNEGSKA, per germline (reference sequence). CDR3 length: 14 amino acids. Here the CDR3 reads CSPIRAASTDTQYF.

The rearrangement links TRBV7-2 to TRBJ1-1; TCRdb names TRBD1, which stays unverified in the absence of DNA. This CDR3 has 15 residues. CDR1 SGHTA and CDR2 FQGNSA come from the germline V gene. The CDR3 loop reads CASSSRTGGYAEAFF.

The chain uses TRBV5-1 and TRBJ2-3; TCRdb's assignment of TRBD1 cannot be checked, as there is no DNA. This CDR3 contains 14 residues. CDR1 is SGHRS, CDR2 YFSETQ, per germline. The CDR3 is CASTTGLSTDTQYF.

CDR3 residues: CASSLRWNTEAFF. The V and J genes are TRBV7-2 and TRBJ1-1. CDR1 is SGHTA and CDR2 is FQGNSA in the germline V gene. The CDR3 contains 13 residues.

The V and J genes are TRBV5-1 and TRBJ2-3; as DNA is missing, the TRBD1 call by TCRdb cannot be tested. Germline assignment: CDR1 SGHRS and CDR2 YFSETQ. The CDR3 sequence is 18 residues long. The chain's CDR3 is CASSLATKQGTSTDTQYF.